Shown below are 31 T cell receptor beta chains from a single sample sequenced in a study of T cells in tuberculosis. Profiled with immunoSEQ multiplex PCR; TCRdb holds only in-frame clones, not every one. Found here are 25,000 to 40,000 clones, 92% of them singletons; the top ten hold 6.5% to 9.5%. Sequencing used PBMCs. The receptors were sampled from a donor aged 5 to 30 with latent tuberculosis or without tuberculosis infection. Some clones in this sample may be carry-over from other donors' samples.

This chain joins TRBV2 and TRBJ2-7; tentative D call: TRBD2 (5 bases). The CDR3 runs to 14 residues. In germline, CDR1 is SNHLY, CDR2 FYNNEI. With 2 bases removed from V and 2 bases from J, the gap between germline ends came to 10 bases. The CDR3 sequence is CASSEIAGAYEQYF. The CDR3 region has the DNA TGTGCCAGCAGTGAAATTGCCGGGGCCTACGAGCAGTACTTC.

The V gene is TRBV28, the J gene TRBJ2-5; 13 nucleotides align to TRBD2. J gave up 2 bases and V 4 bases, and 7 bases lay outside the gene matches. Germline V CDR1 and CDR2: MDHEN, SYDVKM. CDR3 length: 17 residues. The CDR3 region has the DNA TGTGCCAGCAGTTCTCAGGGACTAGCGGGAACACAAGAGACCCAGTACTTC. Its protein is CASSSQGLAGTQETQYF.

V gene TRBV7-9 combines with J gene TRBJ2-3; tentatively, D is TRBD1 (5 bases). The length of the CDR3 is 14 residues. V was trimmed by 3 bases and J by 3 bases, leaving 10 bases between them. The germline gives CDR1 SEHNR, CDR2 FQNEAQ (reference sequence). The CDR3 nucleotides are TGTGCCAGCAGCTTGTCCCAGGGTACAGATACGCAGTATTTT. It is translated as CASSLSQGTDTQYF.

V and J are TRBV9 and TRBJ2-2; D gene unclear. The germline CDR1 and CDR2 sequences are SGDLS and YYNGEE. Trimming shortened V by 0 bases and J by 7 bases, and 10 bases separated the two germline ends. CDR3 length: 14 residues. CDR3 DNA: TGTGCCAGCAGCGTAGTGTTCCCCCACGGGGAGCTGTTTTTT. It encodes CASSVVFPHGELFF.

The chain carries TRBV9 and TRBJ2-3; possible D gene TRBD2, 5 bases. V dropped 3 bases and J dropped 2 bases, with 13 bases sitting between them. The CDR3 covers 15 residues. Germline CDR1 and CDR2: SGDLS and YYNGEE. CDR3 DNA: TGTGCCAGCAGCGCGGCGGGCGGAGACACAGATACGCAGTATTTT. Translation gives CASSAAGGDTDTQYF.

The chain recombines TRBV28 with TRBJ2-7; 8 bases are shared with TRBD2. This CDR3 spans 13 amino acids. CDR1 is MDHEN and CDR2 is SYDVKM in the germline V gene. The J segment lost 6 bases and the V segment lost 5 bases, leaving 6 bases of the junction unmatched. The CDR3 DNA reads as TGTGCCAGCAGTATCGGGGGGGCCGGCGAGCAGTACTTC. Its protein is CASSIGGAGEQYF.

The CDR3 here is CAWSVQGEDEQFF. The CDR3 nucleotides are TGTGCCTGGAGTGTACAGGGGGAAGACGAGCAGTTCTTC. The J gene is TRBJ2-1, the V gene TRBV30; 8 nucleotides line up with TRBD1. The germline gives CDR1 GTSNPN, CDR2 SVGIG (reference sequence). This CDR3 spans 13 amino acids. V was pared by 0 bases and J by 10 bases, with 5 bases of the junction left unmatched. The whole variable domain, remainder taken from reference TRBV30 and TRBJ2-1, is SQTIHQWPATLVQPVGSPLSLECTVEGTSNPNLYWYRQAAGRGLQLLFYSVGIGQISSEVPQNLSASRPQDRQFILSSKKLLLSDSGFYLCAWSVQGEDEQFFGPGTRLTVL.

The V gene is TRBV19, the J gene TRBJ1-5; the D gene is possibly TRBD1 (5 bases). The CDR3 length is 18 residues. The V end was cut by 1 base, the J end by 3 bases, with 19 bases between. Germline CDR1 LNHDA, CDR2 SQIVND (reference sequence). The CDR3 sequence is CASSIASWSQVNNQPQHF. The DNA for the CDR3 is TGTGCCAGTAGTATAGCTTCTTGGTCACAGGTCAACAATCAGCCCCAGCATTTT.

The chain couples TRBV5-6 to TRBJ2-1; weak D call: TRBD2 (7 bases). From germline, CDR1 is SGHDT and CDR2 YYEEEE. V was pared by 6 bases and J by 4 bases, with 17 bases between. The CDR3 loop spans 15 amino acids. The CDR3 loop reads CASTRWGGRYNEQFF. CDR3 DNA: TGTGCCAGCACCCGCTGGGGGGGCAGGTACAATGAGCAGTTCTTC.

The chain carries TRBV2 and TRBJ1-5; 10 bases are a match to TRBD1. This CDR3 has 17 amino acids. Trimming removed 4 bases from V and 2 bases from J; junction bases left unmatched: 8. CDR1 SNHLY and CDR2 FYNNEI come from the germline V gene. As DNA, the CDR3 is TGTGCCAGCAGTGCTCAGACAGGGGGCGCGGGCAATCAGCCCCAGCATTTT. Protein product: CASSAQTGGAGNQPQHF.

The V gene is TRBV15, the J gene TRBJ1-1; no clear D. The V gene's germline CDR1 is LNHNV and CDR2 YYDKDF (reference sequence). The CDR3 is made up of 14 amino acids. V was cut by 0 bases and J by 4 bases, with 9 bases left in between. CDR3 residues: CATSRDEAVTEAFF. CDR3 DNA: TGTGCCACCAGCAGAGATGAGGCGGTCACTGAAGCTTTCTTT.

The chain has TRBV10-2 and TRBJ2-3; no firm D call. The V and J ends lost 5 bases and 0 bases respectively, with 6 bases between them. The length of the CDR3 is 13 residues. The germline V gene encodes CDR1 WSHSY and CDR2 SAAADI. CDR3 sequence (DNA): TGCGCCAGCAGTCCTCCCAGCACAGATACGCAGTATTTT. Protein product: CASSPPSTDTQYF.

This chain uses TRBV6-6 with TRBJ2-3, with TRBD2 matching 11 bases. The V and J ends lost 5 bases and 7 bases, in that order; junction bases with no gene match: 5. The germline V gene has CDR1 MNHNY and CDR2 SVGAGI (reference sequence). This CDR3 comprises 14 residues. CDR3: CASSPTSGGYTQYF. Written as DNA, the CDR3 is TGTGCCAGCAGTCCTACTAGCGGGGGTTATACGCAGTATTTT.

The chain combines TRBV19 with TRBJ2-7, with D perhaps matching TRBD2 (5 bases). Trimming shortened V by 0 bases and J by 2 bases, and 14 bases separated the two germline ends. Germline V lookup: CDR1 LNHDA, CDR2 SQIVND (reference sequence). CDR3 size: 16 residues. The CDR3 DNA reads TGTGCCAGTAGTATAGAGGCGGGTATCCTCACCTACGAGCAGTACTTC. Residues: CASSIEAGILTYEQYF.

The gene calls are TRBV9 and TRBJ1-1; unclear D gene. With 1 base removed from V and 4 bases from J, the gap between germline ends came to 14 bases. Per the germline V gene, CDR1 is SGDLS and CDR2 is YYNGEE. The CDR3 has 15 residues. CDR3 amino acids: CASSVSTLGGTEAFF. CDR3 bases: TGTGCCAGCAGCGTATCAACCTTAGGAGGCACTGAAGCTTTCTTT.

The V and J genes are TRBV5-8 and TRBJ1-1; D is ambiguous. This CDR3 contains 16 residues. The germline V gene encodes CDR1 SGHTS and CDR2 YDEGEE. V was pared by 4 bases and J by 1 base, with 17 bases between. CDR3 coding DNA: TGTGCCAGCAGCCGAACGATACTATTCCCGAACACTGAAGCTTTCTTT. Protein: CASSRTILFPNTEAFF.

The V call is TRBV18, the J call TRBJ2-7; D might be TRBD1 (6 bases). CDR1 is KGHSH, CDR2 LQKENI, per germline. This CDR3 comprises 14 residues. V lost 5 bases, J lost 7 bases, and 18 bases lay in between. CDR3 amino acids: CASSEKRGSYEQYF. In DNA form, the CDR3 reads TGTGCCAGCTCAGAAAAAAGGGGGTCTTATGAGCAGTACTTC. The variable domain in full, completed from reference TRBV18 and TRBJ2-7, reads NAGVMQNPRHLVRRRGQEARLRCSPMKGHSHVYWYRQLPEEGLKFMVYLQKENIIDESGMPKERFSAEFPKEGPSILRIQQVVRGDSAAYFCASSEKRGSYEQYFGPGTRLTVT.

V is TRBV19 and J is TRBJ1-2; weak D call: TRBD1 (5 bases). Per the germline V gene, CDR1 is LNHDA and CDR2 is SQIVND (reference sequence). CDR3 length: 15 residues. Trimming cost V 7 bases and J 3 bases, with 18 bases left between them. CDR3 sequence reads: CASNQGHLKDYGYTF. CDR3 in DNA: TGTGCCAGTAACCAGGGTCACCTAAAGGACTATGGCTACACCTTC.

The J gene is TRBJ2-2, the V gene TRBV10-3, with D possibly TRBD2 on 5 matching bases. Germline CDR1 reads ENHRY; CDR2 reads SYGVKD. The length of the CDR3 is 14 residues. Trimming took off 3 bases at V and 3 bases at J, with 8 bases between the two ends. The CDR3 coding sequence is TGTGCCATCAGTGAAGGACTTGACACCGGGGAGCTGTTTTTT. The encoded protein is CAISEGLDTGELFF.

The chain carries TRBV7-6 and TRBJ1-1; D remains ambiguous. V was trimmed by 1 base and J by 2 bases, leaving 17 bases between them. The CDR3 is 17 residues long. Germline CDR1 SGHVS, CDR2 FNYEAQ. The CDR3 region has the DNA TGTGCCAGCAGCTTAGACGCCCCGGGAAGGAAAAACACTGAAGCTTTCTTT. Protein: CASSLDAPGRKNTEAFF.

The chain links TRBV2 to TRBJ2-7; D gene unclear. The CDR3 covers 13 residues. Germline loops: CDR1 SNHLY, CDR2 FYNNEI. Trimming removed 7 bases at V and 0 bases at J, with 10 bases between. The CDR3: CASNGYSSYEQYF. CDR3 sequence (DNA): TGTGCCAGCAATGGGTACAGCTCCTACGAGCAGTACTTC.

The chain has TRBV19 and TRBJ2-7; TRBD1 is a possible D gene (6 bases). The CDR3 runs 16 residues. CDR1 is LNHDA and CDR2 is SQIVND in the germline V gene (reference sequence). Trimming shortened V by 1 base and J by 3 bases, and 16 bases separated the two germline ends. The CDR3 reads CASSIATGTLGYEQYF. CDR3 in DNA: TGTGCCAGTAGTATAGCCACCGGGACATTAGGCTACGAGCAGTACTTC.

The CDR3 reads CASRGAAKETQYF. CDR3 bases: TGTGCCAGTAGAGGGGCAGCGAAAGAGACCCAGTACTTC. This chain uses TRBV19 with TRBJ2-5; a weak D match, TRBD1 (5 bases). Germline V gene lookup returns CDR1 LNHDA and CDR2 SQIVND (reference sequence). CDR3 size: 13 residues. Trimming left V 6 bases short and J 3 bases short, with 11 bases between.

V and J are TRBV5-1 and TRBJ1-1, with TRBD1 matching 8 bases. CDR1 and CDR2 from the germline V gene are SGHRS and YFSETQ. CDR3 size: 16 residues. V was pared by 10 bases and J by 3 bases, with 17 bases of the junction left unmatched. In DNA, the CDR3 is TGCGCCTCGAGGGTAGGACAGGGAATTGGGTACACTGAAGCTTTCTTT. Its protein is CASRVGQGIGYTEAFF.

V usage is TRBV25-1 and J usage is TRBJ1-2; 7 bases are shared with TRBD1. Germline assignment: CDR1 MGHDK and CDR2 SYGVNS. The CDR3 consists of 17 residues. The junction had 12 bases not matched to a gene; V was cut back by 5 bases and J by 0 bases. DNA of the CDR3: TGTGCCAGCAGTCACTCCGGGACAGAAATAGCTAACTATGGCTACACCTTC. Encoded protein: CASSHSGTEIANYGYTF.

This chain joins TRBV19 and TRBJ1-2, with D tentatively TRBD1 (5 bases). The germline gives CDR1 LNHDA, CDR2 SQIVND (reference sequence). The CDR3 loop spans 15 amino acids. With 7 bases removed from V and 5 bases from J, the gap between germline ends came to 20 bases. CDR3 amino acids: CASNAASRQRYGYTF. CDR3 coding DNA: TGTGCCAGTAATGCGGCGTCGCGACAGAGATATGGCTACACCTTC.

The chain links TRBV5-4 to TRBJ2-1; possibly TRBD2 for D (6 bases). Between the trimmed V and J ends, which lost 0 bases and 4 bases, there was a span of 14 bases. The length of the CDR3 is 16 residues. Germline V CDR1 and CDR2: SGHNT, YYREEE (reference sequence). CDR3 protein: CASSLGGRETYNEQFF. CDR3 coding DNA: TGTGCCAGCAGCTTGGGGGGCCGGGAGACGTACAATGAGCAGTTCTTC.

The chain employs TRBV2 and TRBJ2-3; 10 nucleotides match TRBD2. With 4 bases clipped from V and 4 bases from J, the junction kept 2 bases outside the gene matches. Germline V gene lookup returns CDR1 SNHLY and CDR2 FYNNEI. This CDR3 has 14 amino acids. CDR3 DNA: TGTGCCAGCAGTGGAACTAGCGGGGCAGATACGCAGTATTTT. Protein: CASSGTSGADTQYF.

The chain uses TRBV5-6 and TRBJ2-7, with 9 bases fitting TRBD1. The CDR3 contains 15 residues. CDR1 and CDR2 from the germline V gene are SGHDT and YYEEEE. Trimming removed 4 bases from V and 3 bases from J; junction bases left unmatched: 8. This CDR3 is CASSHRDRVLYEQYF. The CDR3 DNA sequence: TGTGCCAGCAGCCACCGGGACAGGGTCCTCTACGAGCAGTACTTC.

This clone was observed a single time. This chain links TRBV4-1 with TRBJ2-1, with D possibly being TRBD1 (7 bases). CDR1 MGHRA and CDR2 YSYEKL come from the germline V gene. Trimming stripped 2 bases from V and 1 base from J, with 9 bases between. This CDR3 region has 15 residues. CDR3 residues: CASSQQGGSYNEQFF. The CDR3 region has the DNA TGCGCCAGCAGCCAACAGGGGGGATCCTACAATGAGCAGTTCTTC.

The chain links TRBV23-1 to TRBJ2-1, with 8 bases identical to TRBD2. TRBV23-1 is labeled an ORF, and its function is uncertain. CDR3 length: 15 amino acids. Trimming cost V 8 bases and J 4 bases; bases outside gene matches: 10. The CDR3 coding sequence is TGCGCCAGCCTATTCTCACTAGCGGATTACAATGAGCAGTTCTTC. This translates into CASLFSLADYNEQFF.